A selection of T cell receptor beta chains follows, all from one sample in a study of graft-versus-host responses after intestinal transplantation. These TCRs' antigens remain unknown. The method was immunoSEQ multiplex PCR; TCRdb's version includes in-frame clones alone and lacks a portion of them. Of some 140,000 clones listed, 92% are singletons. Sequencing used unstimulated CD4+ T cells sorted from spleen or lymph node cells, obtained before intestinal transplant. The receptor source for this set is a human donor who received an intestinal transplant. Each CDR3 is given with its conserved first and last residue. Each record gives: CDR3 DNA, CDR3 protein, D gene, CDR3 length, V gene, clone size, J gene. A D gene is named only where the DNA matches it firmly. Clone size, where shown, is once, few, many, or a class for clones that have expanded.

DNA: TGTGCCAGCAGCTTAAGGGGGACTAGCGGTAGCACAGATACGCAGTATTTT; CDR3: CASSLRGTSGSTDTQYF; D: TRBD2; length: 17; V: TRBV7-9; size: NA; J: TRBJ2-3
DNA: TGTGCCATCAGTATTCGGGACTCCTACCGGGATACGCAGTATTTT; CDR3: CAISIRDSYRDTQYF; D: NA; length: 15; V: TRBV10-3; size: NA; J: TRBJ2-3
DNA: TGTGCCAGCAGCGTAGGGGCCAGCACAGATACGCAGTATTTT; CDR3: CASSVGASTDTQYF; D: NA; length: 14; V: TRBV9; size: NA; J: TRBJ2-3
DNA: TGTGCCACCGCAGACAGGGCTAGAACAGATACGCAGTATTTT; CDR3: CATADRARTDTQYF; D: TRBD1; length: 14; V: TRBV6-6; size: NA; J: TRBJ2-3
DNA: TGTGCCAGCAGCGAAACGGGACTAGCTTCCTACGAGCAGTACTTC; CDR3: CASSETGLASYEQYF; D: TRBD2; length: 15; V: TRBV5-6; size: NA; J: TRBJ2-7
DNA: TGTGCCATTCGACTACGTAGCACAGATACGCAGTATTTT; CDR3: CAIRLRSTDTQYF; D: NA; length: 13; V: TRBV10-3; size: NA; J: TRBJ2-3
DNA: TGTGCCAGAAGCTTCGGGGGAGGGCGGGAGACCCAGTACTTC; CDR3: CARSFGGGRETQYF; D: TRBD2; length: 14; V: TRBV5-3; size: once; J: TRBJ2-5
DNA: TGTGCCAGCAGCTTGATGATCCTGGCAGGGCTCATGAGGGAAAAACTGTTTTTT; CDR3: CASSLMILAGLMREKLFF; D: NA; length: 18; V: TRBV5-8; size: once; J: TRBJ1-4
DNA: TGCAGCGTTGGACTAGCGGGAAACTACGAGCAGTACTTC; CDR3: CSVGLAGNYEQYF; D: TRBD2; length: 13; V: TRBV29-1; size: NA; J: TRBJ2-7
DNA: TGTGCCAGCAGCCACCAGACAGGATCCTACAATGAGCAGTTCTTC; CDR3: CASSHQTGSYNEQFF; D: NA; length: 15; V: TRBV7-2; size: NA; J: TRBJ2-1
DNA: TGTGCCAGCACCTACGTCCGCTCTTCCGGAAACACCATATATTTT; CDR3: CASTYVRSSGNTIYF; D: NA; length: 15; V: TRBV5-8; size: NA; J: TRBJ1-3
DNA: TGTGCCAGCAGTGAAGCAGGTGGGGTCTCTGGAAACACCATATATTTT; CDR3: CASSEAGGVSGNTIYF; D: NA; length: 16; V: TRBV6-1; size: NA; J: TRBJ1-3
DNA: TGTGCCAGCAGCTCGGGACAGGGGGCGCGGGGCTACACCTTC; CDR3: CASSSGQGARGYTF; D: TRBD1; length: 14; V: TRBV13; size: NA; J: TRBJ1-2
DNA: TGTGCCAGCAGTTTATCCATGGCCAGGAGGGCGCGAAAGACCCAGTACTTC; CDR3: CASSLSMARRARKTQYF; D: NA; length: 17; V: TRBV28; size: once; J: TRBJ2-5
DNA: TGTGCCAGCAGCCAAGCGGGGACCTACAATGAGCAGTTCTTC; CDR3: CASSQAGTYNEQFF; D: TRBD2; length: 14; V: TRBV6-1; size: NA; J: TRBJ2-1
DNA: TGTGCCAGCAGCCCCCGACTAGCGGGAGTATACGATACGCAGTATTTT; CDR3: CASSPRLAGVYDTQYF; D: TRBD2; length: 16; V: TRBV7-8; size: NA; J: TRBJ2-3
DNA: TGTGCCACCAGCAGCTTGGGGAGTTATAATTCACCCCTCCACTTT; CDR3: CATSSLGSYNSPLHF; D: NA; length: 15; V: TRBV15; size: NA; J: TRBJ1-6
DNA: TGTGCCAGCAGCGTAGGAGAGCTAGCGGGAGTAGGGGAGACCCAGTACTTC; CDR3: CASSVGELAGVGETQYF; D: TRBD2; length: 17; V: TRBV9; size: NA; J: TRBJ2-5
DNA: TGCGCCAGCAGCCCTTTATCGGACAGGGGGCGTGAAAAACTGTTTTTT; CDR3: CASSPLSDRGREKLFF; D: TRBD1; length: 16; V: TRBV4-1; size: NA; J: TRBJ1-4
DNA: TGTGCCAGTAGAGGACTAGCGGGAGTTGGGAATGAGCAGTTCTTC; CDR3: CASRGLAGVGNEQFF; D: TRBD2; length: 15; V: TRBV19; size: NA; J: TRBJ2-1
DNA: TGTGCCAGCAGTTACTCGATTGTAGACGGCTCTTCGTGTTACGAGCAGTACTTC; CDR3: CASSYSIVDGSSCYEQYF; D: NA; length: 18; V: TRBV6-7; size: NA; J: TRBJ2-7
DNA: TGTGCCAGCAGCCAAGGACTAGCCGGCGAAGAGACCCAGTACTTC; CDR3: CASSQGLAGEETQYF; D: TRBD2; length: 15; V: TRBV4-2; size: NA; J: TRBJ2-5
DNA: TGTGCCAGCAGCTTGCGGCTAGCGGGAGTTCAAGAGACCCAGTACTTC; CDR3: CASSLRLAGVQETQYF; D: TRBD2; length: 16; V: TRBV5-5; size: NA; J: TRBJ2-5
DNA: TGCGCCAGCAGTCAATCGAGAGCGGGAGGGGTCTTCGGCGAGCAGTACTTC; CDR3: CASSQSRAGGVFGEQYF; D: TRBD2; length: 17; V: TRBV23-1; size: NA; J: TRBJ2-7
DNA: TGTGCCTGGAGTGGAGCCGGGACGAGCTCTGGAAACACCATATATTTT; CDR3: CAWSGAGTSSGNTIYF; D: NA; length: 16; V: TRBV30; size: NA; J: TRBJ1-3
DNA: TGTGCCAGCAGTTTAAGCGTCGGGGGCTCCTACAATGAGCAGTTCTTC; CDR3: CASSLSVGGSYNEQFF; D: NA; length: 16; V: TRBV27; size: once; J: TRBJ2-1
DNA: TGCGCCAGCAGCTTGGGCGGACCGGTGGAGGAGACCCAGTACTTC; CDR3: CASSLGGPVEETQYF; D: NA; length: 15; V: TRBV5-1; size: NA; J: TRBJ2-5
DNA: TGCGCCAGCAGGATCGATTCAGGGTTAGGCGATGAGCAGTTCTTC; CDR3: CASRIDSGLGDEQFF; D: NA; length: 15; V: TRBV5-1; size: NA; J: TRBJ2-1
DNA: TGTGCCAGCAGCAGGACTAGCGGGAGCCAGGAGACCCAGTACTTC; CDR3: CASSRTSGSQETQYF; D: TRBD2; length: 15; V: TRBV6-1; size: few; J: TRBJ2-5
DNA: TGCGCCAGCAGCTACCGGACAGGGACGTCTGACAAAAACATTCAGTACTTC; CDR3: CASSYRTGTSDKNIQYF; D: TRBD1; length: 17; V: TRBV5-1; size: NA; J: TRBJ2-4
DNA: TGTGCCAGCAGCTTAGGGACAGGGACGTACGAGCAGTACTTC; CDR3: CASSLGTGTYEQYF; D: TRBD1; length: 14; V: TRBV11-2; size: NA; J: TRBJ2-7